This T cell receptor (beta chain) was sequenced in a study of Ad26.COV2.S vaccination and SARS-CoV-2 variants (dated by TCRdb to the early 2020s). For the study in its entirety: Donors in the vaccine arm were drawn from COV1001, a phase I-IIa trial of Ad26.COV2.S in healthy adults that was multicentre, randomized, double-blind and placebo-controlled. Ad26.COV2.S was administered intramuscularly at 5 x 10^10 or 1 x 10^11 viral particles, either as a single shot or as two shots given 56 days apart. Sequencing of the TCRbeta repertoire served to evaluate the specificity and breadth of SARS-CoV-2-reactive T cell receptors following Ad26.COV2.S vaccination. A total of approximately 30 samples were included in the TCR-sequenced set, comprising some 20 Ad26.COV2.S vaccine recipients, 5 placebo recipients and 8 SARS-CoV-2 convalescent individuals. Trial participants were randomized into five groups of five: low-dose or high-dose Ad26.COV2.S given once or twice, or placebo on both occasions. Investigators did not know the trial group allocation while performing experiments and assessing outcomes.

The full study reports these points: Vaccine and placebo recipients had similar non-spike TCR breadth, a finding consistent with the vaccine containing only spike. After vaccination, spike-specific CD8+ and CD4+ T cell responses were reported to show substantial breadth. The study was not powered for comparison of responses between vaccine doses or regimens. The authors noted that the TCR breadth and depth analyses may have underestimated total T cell responses. Higher spike-specific TCR breadth was observed in Ad26.COV2.S recipients than in placebo recipients (P = 0.0014).

On this clone itself: Its antigen remains undetermined. Nothing much larger sits one base from this clone, and base qualities are not available.

The immunoSEQ Assay was used to sequence TCRbeta CDR3 regions. After extraction, genomic DNA underwent amplification by bias-controlled multiplex PCR, followed by high-throughput sequencing. In the paper's pipeline: To quantify the absolute abundance of every unique TCRbeta CDR3 region, sequences were collapsed and filtered. T cell fraction was estimated by normalization of TCRbeta template counts to usable DNA, with usable DNA being measured through amplification of reference genes present in all nucleated cells. Repertoire TCRs were annotated as SARS-CoV-2-specific when V gene, CDR3 amino acid sequence and J gene were exactly matched to a known reactive TCR set. The reference SARS-CoV-2 TCR set was obtained from MIRA and was filtered for enrichment in COVID-19-positive ImmuneCODE repertoires, whereby public or cross-reactive TCRs were removed. Drawing on the MIRA antigens, annotated TCRs were analysed further at the level of specific ORF or position within ORF. Depth was the summed frequency of annotated unique rearrangements, while breadth was defined as annotated unique rearrangements over total unique productive rearrangements. TCR breadth was compared between groups using two-sided Wilcoxon rank-sum tests. TCRdb limited this immuneACCESS table to in-frame rearrangements with V and J called. A share of clones is missing; checked studies link under half to unresolved V genes, and the rest is unexplained. V and J calls and clone size are as listed in that table; D and trimming were resolved from the DNA. The sample has some 480,000 clones on record, approximately 90% of them singletons. 10% to 15% of the sample is in the top ten clones.

This sample's treatment or condition label indicates: 19 received Ad26.COV2.S at low or high dose, single or two shots; 5 received placebo; per-sample allocation not given. Repertoires of vaccine and placebo recipients were sequenced from samples collected on day 63 after the first injection. Cohort 1b enrolled about two dozen adults aged 18-55 years at a single site in Boston, USA, between 29 July and 7 August 2020. As a vaccine, Ad26.COV2.S was a replication-incompetent adenovirus type 26 vector that expressed a prefusion-stabilized SARS-CoV-2 spike protein derived from the original Wuhan strain. The CDR3, cysteine through phenylalanine, is 18 amino acids long. Only the CDR3 DNA is retained, 54 bases long and in frame from the first base. Here V drops 2 bases and J drops 6 bases, and the junction holds 8 bases not matched to any gene. Based on the germline V gene (reference sequence), the CDR1 and CDR2 sequences are SGHNT and YYREEE.

Specimen: peripheral blood, collected in a trial of Ad26.COV2.S vaccine versus placebo. The source of this sequence is a person between 18 and 59 years old who received the Ad26.COV2.S COVID-19 vaccine or a placebo. The chain is made from TRBV5-4 and TRBJ2-2, and TRBD2 aligns with 15 junction nucleotides. The bases are TGTGCCAGCAGCTTCCCCGGGACTAGCGGGAGGTTTCCCGGGGAGCTGTTTTTT. Its translation reads: CASSFPGTSGRFPGELFF.